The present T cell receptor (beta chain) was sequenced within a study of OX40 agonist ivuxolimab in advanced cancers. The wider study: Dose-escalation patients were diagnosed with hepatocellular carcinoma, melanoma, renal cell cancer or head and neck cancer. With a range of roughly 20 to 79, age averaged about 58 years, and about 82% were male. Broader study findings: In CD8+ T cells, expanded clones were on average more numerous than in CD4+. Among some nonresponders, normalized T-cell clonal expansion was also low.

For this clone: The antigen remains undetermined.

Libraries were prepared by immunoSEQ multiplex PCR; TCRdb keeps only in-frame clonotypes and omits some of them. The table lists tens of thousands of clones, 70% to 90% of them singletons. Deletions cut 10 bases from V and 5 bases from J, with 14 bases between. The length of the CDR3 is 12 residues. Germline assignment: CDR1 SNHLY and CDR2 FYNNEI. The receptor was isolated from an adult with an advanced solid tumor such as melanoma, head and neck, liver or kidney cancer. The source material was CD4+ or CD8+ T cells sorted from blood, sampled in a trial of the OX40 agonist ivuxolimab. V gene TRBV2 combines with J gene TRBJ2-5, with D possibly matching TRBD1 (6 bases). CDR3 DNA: TGTGCCATTACCAGGGGCAGTGAGACCCAGTACTTC. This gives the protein CAITRGSETQYF.